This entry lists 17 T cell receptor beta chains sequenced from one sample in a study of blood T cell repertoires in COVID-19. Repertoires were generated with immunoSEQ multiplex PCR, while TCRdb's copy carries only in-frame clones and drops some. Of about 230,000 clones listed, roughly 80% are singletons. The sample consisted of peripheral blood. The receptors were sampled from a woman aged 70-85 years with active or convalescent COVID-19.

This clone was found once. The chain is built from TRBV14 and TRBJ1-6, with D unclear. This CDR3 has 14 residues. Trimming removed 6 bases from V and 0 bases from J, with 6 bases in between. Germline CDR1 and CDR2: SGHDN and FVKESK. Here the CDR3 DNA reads TGTGCCAGCAGGAGGGACTCCTATAATTCACCCCTCCACTTT. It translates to CASRRDSYNSPLHF.

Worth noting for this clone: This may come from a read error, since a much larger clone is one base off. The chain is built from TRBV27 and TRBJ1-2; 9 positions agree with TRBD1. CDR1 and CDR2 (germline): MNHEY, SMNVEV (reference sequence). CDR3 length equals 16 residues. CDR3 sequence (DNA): TGTGCCAGCACCCGGCCCCCGGGACAGGGAGACTATAGCTACACCTTC. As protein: CASTRPPGQGDYSYTF.

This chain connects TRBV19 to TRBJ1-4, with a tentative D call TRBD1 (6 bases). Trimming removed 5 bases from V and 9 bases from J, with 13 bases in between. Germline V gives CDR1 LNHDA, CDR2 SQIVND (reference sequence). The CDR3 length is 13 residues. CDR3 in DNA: TGTGCCAGTAGTCCCGGGACACGTAAAAAACTGTTTTTT. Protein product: CASSPGTRKKLFF.

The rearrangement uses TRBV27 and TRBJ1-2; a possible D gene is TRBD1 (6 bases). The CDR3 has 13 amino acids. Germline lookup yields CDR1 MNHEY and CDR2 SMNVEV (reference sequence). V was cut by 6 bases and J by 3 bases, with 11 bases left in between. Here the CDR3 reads CASREDSDYGYTF. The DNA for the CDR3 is TGTGCCAGCAGGGAGGACAGCGACTATGGCTACACCTTC.

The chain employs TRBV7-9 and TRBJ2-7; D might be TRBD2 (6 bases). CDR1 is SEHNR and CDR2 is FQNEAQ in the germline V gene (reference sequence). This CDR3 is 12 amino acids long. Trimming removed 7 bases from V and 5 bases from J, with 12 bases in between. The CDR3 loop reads CASTGGLNEQYF. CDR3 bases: TGTGCCAGCACAGGAGGGCTAAACGAGCAGTACTTC.

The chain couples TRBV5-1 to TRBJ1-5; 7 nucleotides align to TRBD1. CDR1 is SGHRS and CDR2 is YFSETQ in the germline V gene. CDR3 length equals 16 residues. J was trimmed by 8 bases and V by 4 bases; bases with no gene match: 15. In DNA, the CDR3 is TGCGCCAGCAGCCGCACAGGGGCCGACCTCGTGGAGCCCCAGCATTTT. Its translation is CASSRTGADLVEPQHF.

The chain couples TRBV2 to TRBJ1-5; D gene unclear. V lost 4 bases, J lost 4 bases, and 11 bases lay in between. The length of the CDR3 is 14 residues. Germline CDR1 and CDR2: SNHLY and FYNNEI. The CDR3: CASSALEQNQPQHF. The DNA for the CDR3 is TGTGCCAGCAGTGCGTTGGAGCAGAATCAGCCCCAGCATTTT.

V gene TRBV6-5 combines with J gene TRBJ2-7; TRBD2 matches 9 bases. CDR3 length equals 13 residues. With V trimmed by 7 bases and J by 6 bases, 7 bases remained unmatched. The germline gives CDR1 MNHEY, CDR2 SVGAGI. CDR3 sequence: CASTLSTSGEQYF. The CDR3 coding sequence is TGTGCCAGCACCCTATCGACTAGCGGCGAGCAGTACTTC.

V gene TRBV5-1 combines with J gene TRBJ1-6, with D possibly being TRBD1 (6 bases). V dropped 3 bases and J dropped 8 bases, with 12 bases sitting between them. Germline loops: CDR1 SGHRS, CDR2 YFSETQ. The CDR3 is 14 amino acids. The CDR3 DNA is TGCGCCAGCAGCTCCGCGTCAGGGGATTCACCCCTCCACTTT. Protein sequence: CASSSASGDSPLHF. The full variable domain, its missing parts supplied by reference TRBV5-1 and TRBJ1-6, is KAGVTQTPRYLIKTRGQQVTLSCSPISGHRSVSWYQQTPGQGLQFLFEYFSETQRNKGNFPGRFSGRQFSNSRSEMNVSTLELGDSALYLCASSSASGDSPLHFGNGTRLTVT.

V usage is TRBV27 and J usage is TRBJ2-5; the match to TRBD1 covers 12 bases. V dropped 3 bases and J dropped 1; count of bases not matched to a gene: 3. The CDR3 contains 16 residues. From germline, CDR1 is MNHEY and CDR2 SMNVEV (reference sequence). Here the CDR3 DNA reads TGTGCCAGCAGTTTGGGACAGGGGGCGGTCCAAGAGACCCAGTACTTC. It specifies CASSLGQGAVQETQYF.

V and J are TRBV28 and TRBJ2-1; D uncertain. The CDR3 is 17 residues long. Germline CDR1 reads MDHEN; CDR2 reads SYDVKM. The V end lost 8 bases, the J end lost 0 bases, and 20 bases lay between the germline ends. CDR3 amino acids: CASGTQRAASSYNEQFF. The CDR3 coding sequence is TGTGCCAGCGGAACCCAGCGTGCGGCGAGCTCCTACAATGAGCAGTTCTTC.

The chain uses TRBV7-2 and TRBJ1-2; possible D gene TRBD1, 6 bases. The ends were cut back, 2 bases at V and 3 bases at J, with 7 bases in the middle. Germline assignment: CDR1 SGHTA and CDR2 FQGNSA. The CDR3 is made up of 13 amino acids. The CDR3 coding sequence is TGTGCCAGCAGCTTACCAGGGGACTATGGCTACACCTTC. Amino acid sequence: CASSLPGDYGYTF.

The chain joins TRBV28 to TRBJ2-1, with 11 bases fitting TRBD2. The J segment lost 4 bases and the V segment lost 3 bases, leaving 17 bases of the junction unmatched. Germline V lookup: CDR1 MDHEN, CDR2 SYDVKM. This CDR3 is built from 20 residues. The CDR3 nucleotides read TGTGCCAGCAGTTTCCCGCGCCGGACTAGCGGGCCTGACCTATACAATGAGCAGTTCTTC. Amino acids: CASSFPRRTSGPDLYNEQFF.

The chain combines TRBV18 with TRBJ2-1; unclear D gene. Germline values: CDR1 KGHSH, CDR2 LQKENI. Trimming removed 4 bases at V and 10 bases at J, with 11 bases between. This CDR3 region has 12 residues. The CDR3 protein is CASSLSTGEQFF. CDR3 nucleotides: TGTGCCAGCTCACTTTCCACCGGGGAGCAGTTCTTC.

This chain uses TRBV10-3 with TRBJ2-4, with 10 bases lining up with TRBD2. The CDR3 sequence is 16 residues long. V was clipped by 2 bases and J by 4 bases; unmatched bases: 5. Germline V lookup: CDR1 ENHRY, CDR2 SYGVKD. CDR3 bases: TGTGCCATCAGTGAGGGGTATAGCGGGGGGAAAAACATTCAGTACTTC. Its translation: CAISEGYSGGKNIQYF.

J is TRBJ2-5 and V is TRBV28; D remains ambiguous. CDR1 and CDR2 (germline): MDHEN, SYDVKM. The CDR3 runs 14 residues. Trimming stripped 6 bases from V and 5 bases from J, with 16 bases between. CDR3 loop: CASSAGPIWETQYF. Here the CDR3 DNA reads TGTGCCAGCAGCGCAGGTCCTATCTGGGAGACCCAGTACTTC.

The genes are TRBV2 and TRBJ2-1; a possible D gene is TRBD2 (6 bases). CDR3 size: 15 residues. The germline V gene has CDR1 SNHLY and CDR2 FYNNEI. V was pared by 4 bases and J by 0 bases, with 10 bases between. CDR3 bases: TGTGCCAGCAGTGTCCGCGGGGCCTCCTACAATGAGCAGTTCTTC. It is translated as CASSVRGASYNEQFF.